Presented here are 29 T cell receptor beta chains from one specimen sequenced in a study of blood T cell repertoires in COVID-19. The table came from immunoSEQ multiplex PCR; TCRdb's copy has only in-frame clones and leaves some out. Of around 320,000 clones listed, nearly 90% are singletons. The sequenced sample consisted of PBMCs or T cells enriched from blood (not recorded which). The receptors were gathered from a young woman with acute COVID-19.

This chain links TRBV5-8 with TRBJ2-1; the match to TRBD1 covers 10 bases. The V gene end was trimmed by 3 bases and the J gene end by 7 bases; junction bases not matched to a gene: 10. CDR1 is SGHTS and CDR2 is YDEGEE in the germline V gene. The CDR3 consists of 16 residues. DNA for the CDR3: TGTGCCAGCAGCTCCCCCGGGACAGGGGCGCGGAATGAGCAGTTCTTC. This translates into CASSSPGTGARNEQFF.

This clone was seen once. The chain joins TRBV28 to TRBJ1-1, with D perhaps TRBD1 (5 bases). The CDR3 is 14 residues long. Trimming took off 5 bases at V and 2 bases at J, with 12 bases between the two ends. Germline values: CDR1 MDHEN, CDR2 SYDVKM. CDR3 sequence: CASSIPGDNTEAFF. CDR3 nucleotides: TGTGCCAGCAGTATACCGGGGGATAACACTGAAGCTTTCTTT. The complete variable domain, with remaining parts taken from reference TRBV28 and TRBJ1-1, reads DVKVTQSSRYLVKRTGEKVFLECVQDMDHENMFWYRQDPGLGLRLIYFSYDVKMKEKGDIPEGYSVSREKKERFSLILESASTNQTSMYLCASSIPGDNTEAFFGQGTRLTVV.

The V call is TRBV28, the J call TRBJ2-7, with a tentative D call TRBD1 (5 bases). V lost 5 bases to trimming and J lost 2 bases, with 19 bases between them. The CDR3 covers 16 residues. Germline CDR1 MDHEN, CDR2 SYDVKM. This CDR3 reads CASSPSGRARTYEQYF. The CDR3 DNA sequence: TGTGCCAGCAGTCCTTCTGGCAGGGCGAGGACCTACGAGCAGTACTTC. Filled out from reference TRBV28 and TRBJ2-7, the complete variable domain reads DVKVTQSSRYLVKRTGEKVFLECVQDMDHENMFWYRQDPGLGLRLIYFSYDVKMKEKGDIPEGYSVSREKKERFSLILESASTNQTSMYLCASSPSGRARTYEQYFGPGTRLTVT.

A few counts support this clone. V and J are TRBV29-1 and TRBJ2-5; TRBD1 is a possible D gene (6 bases). This CDR3 has 15 residues. Trimming shortened V by 1 base and J by 1 base, and 13 bases separated the two germline ends. Germline CDR1 and CDR2: SQVTM and ANQGSEA. DNA of the CDR3: TGCAGCGTTGAAGGGGGGCGGGTTACCCAAGAGACCCAGTACTTC. Amino acids: CSVEGGRVTQETQYF.

In its sample, this clone was seen a few times. The chain links TRBV5-3 to TRBJ1-5; D remains ambiguous. TRBV5-3 is an open reading frame, and its role is uncertain. The V and J ends lost 1 base and 0 bases respectively, with 5 bases between them. The CDR3 contains 14 residues. The CDR3 sequence is CARSLRCSNQPQHF. The CDR3 region has the DNA TGTGCCAGAAGCTTGCGGTGTAGCAATCAGCCCCAGCATTTT.

The gene calls are TRBV4-2 and TRBJ2-3; 7 nucleotides align to TRBD2. The CDR3 is 15 amino acids. Germline V CDR1 and CDR2: LGHNA, YNFKEQ. The ends lost 5 bases at V and 1 base at J; junction bases unmatched: 6. The CDR3 spells CASSTPSGGTDTQYF. In DNA form, the CDR3 reads TGTGCCAGCAGCACCCCTAGCGGCGGCACAGATACGCAGTATTTT.

The chain employs TRBV10-3 and TRBJ1-2, with unresolved D. The length of the CDR3 is 13 residues. Germline lookup yields CDR1 ENHRY and CDR2 SYGVKD. V lost 3 bases and J lost 4, with 9 bases in between. The CDR3 bases are TGTGCCATCAGTGAAGAGGGCCTCTATGGCTACACCTTC. This sequence encodes CAISEEGLYGYTF.

V usage is TRBV5-1 and J usage is TRBJ2-6; 11 positions agree with TRBD1. Germline trimming cut 4 bases from V and 4 bases from J; bases unmatched to any gene: 7. Germline V gene sequence: CDR1 SGHRS, CDR2 YFSETQ. The length of the CDR3 is 17 residues. CDR3 DNA: TGCGCCAGCAGCCGGGACAGGGGGACGCTCGGGGCCAACGTCCTGACTTTC. Amino acids: CASSRDRGTLGANVLTF.

This chain joins TRBV28 and TRBJ2-1, with D maybe TRBD1 (6 bases). V was pared by 7 bases and J by 11 bases, with 12 bases between. This CDR3 comprises 11 residues. In germline, CDR1 is MDHEN, CDR2 SYDVKM. CDR3 sequence (DNA): TGTGCCAGCATACGGCAGGGGAAGCAGTTCTTC. It translates to CASIRQGKQFF.

The gene calls are TRBV27 and TRBJ1-5, with 7 bases that match TRBD1. Trimming cost V 5 bases and J 9 bases; bases outside gene matches: 10. The CDR3 extends over 14 amino acids. Germline lookup yields CDR1 MNHEY and CDR2 SMNVEV (reference sequence). The CDR3 region is CASSPRTGYRPQHF. The CDR3 nucleotides read TGTGCCAGCAGTCCAAGGACAGGTTATAGGCCCCAGCATTTT.

This CDR3 is CASSPQDSNQPQHF. As DNA, the CDR3 is TGCGCCAGCAGCCCTCAGGATAGCAATCAGCCCCAGCATTTT. The chain has TRBV4-1 and TRBJ1-5; D ambiguous. This CDR3 region has 14 residues. Germline CDR1 is MGHRA and CDR2 is YSYEKL. Trimming took 4 bases from V and 0 from J, leaving 7 bases between them.

Only one count was recorded for this clone. The rearrangement uses TRBV7-9 and TRBJ2-1; TRBD2 matches at 8 bases. This CDR3 contains 18 residues. Looked up from germline, CDR1 is SEHNR and CDR2 is FQNEAQ (reference sequence). V shed 1 base and J 4 bases; nucleotides not matched to a gene: 12. The CDR3 nucleotides read TGTGCCAGCAGCTTAGTTGCGGGAGGACGGGAACGATACAATGAGCAGTTCTTC. Its protein product is CASSLVAGGRERYNEQFF.

V usage is TRBV19 and J usage is TRBJ1-3; tentative D call: TRBD1 (5 bases). Germline CDR1 is LNHDA and CDR2 is SQIVND (reference sequence). The V end lost 8 bases, the J end lost 4 bases, and 15 bases lay between the germline ends. The CDR3 runs 14 residues. CDR3 in DNA: TGTGCCAGTGCCACGGGGACTACCGGAAACACCATATATTTT. It yields the protein CASATGTTGNTIYF.

This chain connects TRBV9 to TRBJ1-5; possible D gene TRBD1, 5 bases. V lost 0 bases, J lost 2 bases, and 12 bases lay in between. Germline lookup yields CDR1 SGDLS and CDR2 YYNGEE. CDR3 size: 16 residues. CDR3 DNA sequence: TGTGCCAGCAGCGTAGATGCAGGGAACGGCAATCAGCCCCAGCATTTT. It translates to CASSVDAGNGNQPQHF. Based on the CDR3 plus reference TRBV9 and TRBJ1-5, the full variable domain is DSGVTQTPKHLITATGQRVTLRCSPRSGDLSVYWYQQSLDQGLQFLIQYYNGEERAKGNILERFSAQQFPDLHSELNLSSLELGDSALYFCASSVDAGNGNQPQHFGDGTRLSIL.

The chain recombines TRBV14 with TRBJ2-1; D may be TRBD2 (6 bases). This CDR3 region has 14 residues. Germline CDR1 and CDR2: SGHDN and FVKESK. V was shortened by 2 bases and J by 7 bases, with 12 bases between the two germline ends. CDR3 in amino acids: CASSQLGGWNEQFF. CDR3 coding DNA: TGTGCCAGCAGCCAATTGGGAGGCTGGAATGAGCAGTTCTTC.

The chain joins TRBV6-5 to TRBJ1-1, with D possibly being TRBD1 (6 bases). This CDR3 is built from 14 residues. V dropped 4 bases and J dropped 3 bases, with 12 bases sitting between them. Germline assignment: CDR1 MNHEY and CDR2 SVGAGI. CDR3 bases: TGTGCCAGCAGTTTCCGGGGGGGCGACACTGAAGCTTTCTTT. Residues: CASSFRGGDTEAFF.

CDR3 in amino acids: CASSPPMRLAANTEAFF. The CDR3 DNA sequence: TGTGCCAGCAGCCCGCCTATGAGGTTGGCAGCTAACACTGAAGCTTTCTTT. This chain uses TRBV7-3 with TRBJ1-1, with D unclear. Germline CDR1 and CDR2: SGHTA and FQGTGA. Trimming shortened V by 5 bases and J by 2 bases, and 21 bases separated the two germline ends. The CDR3 has 17 residues.

This chain's CDR3 is CASRADRGRGGGYGYTF. The CDR3 nucleotides are TGTGCCAGCAGAGCCGACAGGGGGCGAGGGGGTGGATATGGCTACACCTTC. The chain uses TRBV28 and TRBJ1-2, with TRBD1 matching over 10 bases. The CDR3 sequence is 17 residues long. V was pared by 6 bases and J by 5 bases, with 15 bases of the junction left unmatched. Germline assignment: CDR1 MDHEN and CDR2 SYDVKM.

The chain couples TRBV9 to TRBJ2-1, with D tentatively TRBD2 (5 bases). Trimming pared 0 bases from V and 10 bases from J, leaving 17 bases between. This CDR3 contains 15 residues. Germline CDR1 SGDLS, CDR2 YYNGEE. The CDR3 reads CASSVGAATGGEQFF. The CDR3, as DNA: TGTGCCAGCAGCGTAGGGGCGGCTACCGGCGGGGAGCAGTTCTTC. The entire variable domain, with the rest obtained from reference TRBV9 and TRBJ2-1, is as follows: DSGVTQTPKHLITATGQRVTLRCSPRSGDLSVYWYQQSLDQGLQFLIQYYNGEERAKGNILERFSAQQFPDLHSELNLSSLELGDSALYFCASSVGAATGGEQFFGPGTRLTVL.

The table lists this clone with a few counts. V usage is TRBV7-3 and J usage is TRBJ2-5, with D perhaps TRBD1 (6 bases). CDR3 length equals 15 residues. V shed 2 bases and J shed 1 base, with 11 bases lying between them. The germline gives CDR1 SGHTA, CDR2 FQGTGA. CDR3 nucleotides: TGTGCCAGCAGCTTAGCAGGGGACATCCAAGAGACCCAGTACTTC. It encodes CASSLAGDIQETQYF. The variable domain in full, completed from reference TRBV7-3 and TRBJ2-5, reads GAGVSQTPSNKVTEKGKYVELRCDPISGHTALYWYRQSLGQGPEFLIYFQGTGAADDSGLPNDRFFAVRPEGSVSTLKIQRTERGDSAVYLCASSLAGDIQETQYFGPGTRLLVL.

The chain is built from TRBV24-1 and TRBJ2-2; 7 nucleotides line up with TRBD1. With V trimmed by 4 bases and J by 4 bases, 8 bases remained unmatched. Germline V lookup: CDR1 KGHDR, CDR2 SFDVKD. This CDR3 comprises 16 residues. The CDR3 DNA sequence: TGTGCCACCAGTGACCCCGGGACAGCGATCACCGGGGAGCTGTTTTTT. This gives the protein CATSDPGTAITGELFF.

The chain is built from TRBV24-1 and TRBJ1-2, with 9 bases matching TRBD1. There are 15 residues in the CDR3. The germline CDR1 and CDR2 sequences are KGHDR and SFDVKD. Trimming at V came to 2 bases and at J to 8 bases, leaving 8 bases not matched to a gene. CDR3 amino acids: CATSDSDRGRDGYTF. DNA of the CDR3: TGTGCCACCAGTGATTCGGACAGGGGAAGGGACGGCTACACCTTC.

Comment on this clone: Its ends do not fully match the called genes, so a read error is possible. The rearrangement joins TRBV7-7 to TRBJ2-1; 14 bases are shared with TRBD2. Germline V gene sequence: CDR1 SSHAT, CDR2 FNYEAQ (reference sequence). This CDR3 spans 15 amino acids. The CDR3 sequence is CASSLNGLAGGEQFF. In nucleotides, the CDR3 is TGTGCTAGCAGCTTAAACGGACTAGCGGGAGGTGAGCAGTTCTTC.

The V gene is TRBV19, the J gene TRBJ2-5; 9 nucleotides agree with TRBD2. Germline-derived CDR1 and CDR2 are LNHDA and SQIVND (reference sequence). The CDR3 consists of 17 residues. J gave up 2 bases and V 6 bases, and 13 bases lay outside the gene matches. The CDR3 coding sequence is TGTGCCAGTAGACCAGCGGGAGGAAAGCTAAGGCAAGAGACCCAGTACTTC. It is translated as CASRPAGGKLRQETQYF.

This clone was observed a single time. This chain connects TRBV6-5 to TRBJ1-6; D gene uncertain. V gave up 3 bases and J gave up 0 bases, with 9 bases separating them. The CDR3 is 16 amino acids. Looked up from germline, CDR1 is MNHEY and CDR2 is SVGAGI. CDR3 in amino acids: CASSYERSSYNSPLHF. CDR3 sequence (DNA): TGTGCCAGCAGTTATGAGAGGAGCTCCTATAATTCACCCCTCCACTTT.

This clone was seen once. The rearrangement uses TRBV7-2 and TRBJ2-3; TRBD2 aligns across 8 bases. J was trimmed by 2 bases and V by 3 bases; bases with no gene match: 7. This CDR3 contains 16 residues. Per germline, CDR1 SGHTA and CDR2 FQGNSA. The CDR3 sequence is CASSLGTRPHTDTQYF. CDR3 nucleotide sequence: TGTGCCAGCAGCTTGGGGACTAGGCCACACACAGATACGCAGTATTTT.

This clone was seen a handful of times. The chain carries TRBV11-3 and TRBJ2-7; a weak D match, TRBD2 (6 bases). V lost 6 bases and J lost 3, with 9 bases in between. Germline V gene sequence: CDR1 SGHNT, CDR2 YENEEA. This CDR3 region has 12 residues. The CDR3 reads CASRGDFYEQYF. The CDR3 region has the DNA TGTGCCAGCAGAGGGGACTTCTACGAGCAGTACTTC. The whole variable domain, remainder taken from reference TRBV11-3 and TRBJ2-7, is EAGVVQSPRYKIIEKKQPVAFWCNPISGHNTLYWYLQNLGQGPELLIRYENEEAVDDSQLPKDRFSAERLKGVDSTLKIQPAELGDSAVYLCASRGDFYEQYFGPGTRLTVT.

The chain joins TRBV7-9 to TRBJ2-1; D might be TRBD2 (5 bases). The V gene's germline CDR1 is SEHNR and CDR2 FQNEAQ (reference sequence). CDR3 length equals 16 residues. V gave up 4 bases and J gave up 0 bases, with 13 bases separating them. The CDR3 region is CASSSYRGSSYNEQFF. The DNA for the CDR3 is TGTGCCAGCAGCTCCTACCGTGGGAGCTCCTACAATGAGCAGTTCTTC.

The rearrangement uses TRBV11-2 and TRBJ2-5, with TRBD2 matching over 7 bases. V lost 3 bases, J lost 1 base, and 8 bases stayed unmatched. This CDR3 contains 16 residues. Germline CDR1 is SGHAT and CDR2 is FQNNGV. The DNA of the CDR3 is TGTGCCAGCAGCTTTGCCCGCGGGACTACCCAAGAGACCCAGTACTTC. Its translation is CASSFARGTTQETQYF.